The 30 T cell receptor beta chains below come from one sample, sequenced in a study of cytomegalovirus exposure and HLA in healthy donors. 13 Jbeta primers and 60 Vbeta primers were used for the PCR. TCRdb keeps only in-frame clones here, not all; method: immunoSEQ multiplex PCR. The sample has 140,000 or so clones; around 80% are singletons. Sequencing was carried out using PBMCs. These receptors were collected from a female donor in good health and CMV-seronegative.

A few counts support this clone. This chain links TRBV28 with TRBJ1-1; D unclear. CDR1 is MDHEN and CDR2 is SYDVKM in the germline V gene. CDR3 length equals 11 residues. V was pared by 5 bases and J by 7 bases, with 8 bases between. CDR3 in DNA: TGTGCCAGCAGTCGGGGAAGTGAAGCTTTCTTT. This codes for CASSRGSEAFF.

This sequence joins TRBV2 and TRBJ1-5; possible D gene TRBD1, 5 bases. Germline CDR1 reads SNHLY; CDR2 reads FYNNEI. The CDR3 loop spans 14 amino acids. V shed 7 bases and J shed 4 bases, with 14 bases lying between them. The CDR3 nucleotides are TGTGCCAGCACCCCAGGGTTGGGAAATCAGCCCCAGCATTTT. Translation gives CASTPGLGNQPQHF. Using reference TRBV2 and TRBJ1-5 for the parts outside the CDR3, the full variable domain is EPEVTQTPSHQVTQMGQEVILRCVPISNHLYFYWYRQILGQKVEFLVSFYNNEISEKSEIFDDQFSVERPDGSNFTLKIRSTKLEDSAMYFCASTPGLGNQPQHFGDGTRLSIL.

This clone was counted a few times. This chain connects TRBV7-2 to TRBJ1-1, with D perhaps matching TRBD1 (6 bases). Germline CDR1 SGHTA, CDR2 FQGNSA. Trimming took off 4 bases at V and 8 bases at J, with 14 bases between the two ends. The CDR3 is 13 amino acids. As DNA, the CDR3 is TGTGCCAGCAGCTCCATAGAGGGGACAGAAGCTTTCTTT. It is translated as CASSSIEGTEAFF.

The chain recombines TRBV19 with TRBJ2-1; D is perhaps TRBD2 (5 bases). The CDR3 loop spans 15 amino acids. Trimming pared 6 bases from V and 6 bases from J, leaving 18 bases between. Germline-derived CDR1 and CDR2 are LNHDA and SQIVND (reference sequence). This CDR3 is CASRDDPGTPNEQFF. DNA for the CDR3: TGTGCCAGTAGGGACGATCCGGGAACCCCCAATGAGCAGTTCTTC. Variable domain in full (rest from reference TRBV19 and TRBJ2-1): DGGITQSPKYLFRKEGQNVTLSCEQNLNHDAMYWYRQDPGQGLRLIYYSQIVNDFQKGDIAEGYSVSREKKESFPLTVTSAQKNPTAFYLCASRDDPGTPNEQFFGPGTRLTVL.

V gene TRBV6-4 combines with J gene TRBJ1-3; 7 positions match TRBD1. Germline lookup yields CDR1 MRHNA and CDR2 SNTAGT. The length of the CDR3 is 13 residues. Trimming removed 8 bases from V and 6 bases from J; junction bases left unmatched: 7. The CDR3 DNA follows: TGTGCCAGCCCAGTGGAGGGGGCAAACACCATATATTTT. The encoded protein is CASPVEGANTIYF.

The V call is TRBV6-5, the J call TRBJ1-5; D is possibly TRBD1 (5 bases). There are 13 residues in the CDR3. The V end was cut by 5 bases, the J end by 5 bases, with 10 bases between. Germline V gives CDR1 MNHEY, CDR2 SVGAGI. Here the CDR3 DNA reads TGTGCCAGCAGTGGAGACAGCCATCAGCCCCAGCATTTT. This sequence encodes CASSGDSHQPQHF.

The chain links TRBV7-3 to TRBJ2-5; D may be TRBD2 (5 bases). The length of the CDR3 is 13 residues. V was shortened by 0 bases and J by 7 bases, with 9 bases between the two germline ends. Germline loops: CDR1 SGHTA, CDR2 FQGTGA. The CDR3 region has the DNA TGTGCCAGCAGCTTAACTAGCGTGGGGACCCAGTACTTC. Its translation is CASSLTSVGTQYF.

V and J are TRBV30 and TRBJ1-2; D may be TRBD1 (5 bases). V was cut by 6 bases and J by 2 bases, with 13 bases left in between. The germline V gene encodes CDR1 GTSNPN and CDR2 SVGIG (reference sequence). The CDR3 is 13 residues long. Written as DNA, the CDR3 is TGTGCCTGCTACACTGGACACAACTATGGCTACACCTTC. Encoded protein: CACYTGHNYGYTF. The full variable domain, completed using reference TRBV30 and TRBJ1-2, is SQTIHQWPATLVQPVGSPLSLECTVEGTSNPNLYWYRQAAGRGLQLLFYSVGIGQISSEVPQNLSASRPQDRQFILSSKKLLLSDSGFYLCACYTGHNYGYTFGSGTRLTVV.

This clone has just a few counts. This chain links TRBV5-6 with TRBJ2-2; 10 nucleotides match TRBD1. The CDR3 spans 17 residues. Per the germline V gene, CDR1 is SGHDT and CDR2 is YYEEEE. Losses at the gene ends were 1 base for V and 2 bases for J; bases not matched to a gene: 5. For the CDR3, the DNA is TGTGCCAGCAGCTTGCCCAGGACAGGGGGTAACACCGGGGAGCTGTTTTTT. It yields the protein CASSLPRTGGNTGELFF. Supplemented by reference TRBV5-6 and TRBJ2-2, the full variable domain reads DAGVTQSPTHLIKTRGQQVTLRCSPKSGHDTVSWYQQALGQGPQFIFQYYEEEERQRGNFPDRFSGHQFPNYSSELNVNALLLGDSALYLCASSLPRTGGNTGELFFGEGSRLTVL.

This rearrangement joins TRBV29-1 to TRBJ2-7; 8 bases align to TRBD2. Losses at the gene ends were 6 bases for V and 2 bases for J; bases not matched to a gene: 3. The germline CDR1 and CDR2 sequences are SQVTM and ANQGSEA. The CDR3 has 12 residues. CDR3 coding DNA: TGCAGCGTAAGTAGCGGGGCCTACGAGCAGTACTTC. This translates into CSVSSGAYEQYF.

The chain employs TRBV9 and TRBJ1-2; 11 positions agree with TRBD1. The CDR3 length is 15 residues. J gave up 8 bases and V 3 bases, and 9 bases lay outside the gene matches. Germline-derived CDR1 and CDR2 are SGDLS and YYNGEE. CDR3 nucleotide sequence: TGTGCCAGCAGCGCCGGACAGGGGGCGGGTTACGGCTACACCTTC. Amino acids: CASSAGQGAGYGYTF.

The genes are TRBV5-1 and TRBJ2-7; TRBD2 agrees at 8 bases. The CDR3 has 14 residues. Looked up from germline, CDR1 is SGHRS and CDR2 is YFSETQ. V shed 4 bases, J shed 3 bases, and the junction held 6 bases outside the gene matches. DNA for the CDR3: TGCGCCAGCAGCCCATTAGCGGGAAGCTACGAGCAGTACTTC. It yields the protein CASSPLAGSYEQYF.

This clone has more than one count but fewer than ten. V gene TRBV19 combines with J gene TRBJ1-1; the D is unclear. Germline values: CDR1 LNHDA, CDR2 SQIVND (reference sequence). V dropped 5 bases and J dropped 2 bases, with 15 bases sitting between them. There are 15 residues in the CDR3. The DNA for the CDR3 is TGTGCCAGTAGTTCCGGAGACCCTCGCAACACTGAAGCTTTCTTT. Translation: CASSSGDPRNTEAFF.

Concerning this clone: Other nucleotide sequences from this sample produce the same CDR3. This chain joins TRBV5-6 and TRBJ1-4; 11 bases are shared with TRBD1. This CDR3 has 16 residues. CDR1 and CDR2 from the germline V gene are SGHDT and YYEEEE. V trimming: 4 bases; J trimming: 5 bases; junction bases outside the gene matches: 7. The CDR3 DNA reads TGTGCCAGCAGCCCGGGACAGGGGGACCCGAATGAAAAACTGTTTTTT. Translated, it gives CASSPGQGDPNEKLFF. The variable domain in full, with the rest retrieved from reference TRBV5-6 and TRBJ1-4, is DAGVTQSPTHLIKTRGQQVTLRCSPKSGHDTVSWYQQALGQGPQFIFQYYEEEERQRGNFPDRFSGHQFPNYSSELNVNALLLGDSALYLCASSPGQGDPNEKLFFGSGTQLSVL.

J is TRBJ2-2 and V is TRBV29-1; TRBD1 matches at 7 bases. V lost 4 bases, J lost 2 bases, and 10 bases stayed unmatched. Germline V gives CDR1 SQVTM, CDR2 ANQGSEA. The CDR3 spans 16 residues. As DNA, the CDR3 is TGCAGCGTTGTCGGCCGAACAGGGGCTAACACCGGGGAGCTGTTTTTT. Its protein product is CSVVGRTGANTGELFF.

This chain's CDR3 is CSAGGASGKTEQYF. CDR3 coding DNA: TGCAGCGCGGGGGGGGCTAGCGGGAAGACCGAGCAGTACTTC. The rearrangement joins TRBV29-1 to TRBJ2-7, with 9 bases identical to TRBD2. The CDR3 contains 14 residues. V lost 7 bases to trimming and J lost 6 bases; unmatched junction nucleotides: 13. The germline V gene encodes CDR1 SQVTM and CDR2 ANQGSEA.

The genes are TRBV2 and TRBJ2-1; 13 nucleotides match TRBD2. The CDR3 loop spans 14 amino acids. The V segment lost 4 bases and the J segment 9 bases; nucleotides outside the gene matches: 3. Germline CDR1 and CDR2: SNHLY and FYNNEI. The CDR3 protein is CASSVTSGRVEQFF. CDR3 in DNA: TGTGCCAGCAGTGTTACTAGCGGGAGGGTTGAGCAGTTCTTC.

The DNA for the CDR3 is TGTGCCAGCAGCTTAGCCCGGACTAAGGATCAGCCCCAGCATTTT. This codes for CASSLARTKDQPQHF. J is TRBJ1-5 and V is TRBV7-2, with D uncertain. The CDR3 length is 15 residues. Germline V lookup: CDR1 SGHTA, CDR2 FQGNSA. The V gene lost 0 bases and the J gene lost 5 bases, with 11 bases spanning the gap.

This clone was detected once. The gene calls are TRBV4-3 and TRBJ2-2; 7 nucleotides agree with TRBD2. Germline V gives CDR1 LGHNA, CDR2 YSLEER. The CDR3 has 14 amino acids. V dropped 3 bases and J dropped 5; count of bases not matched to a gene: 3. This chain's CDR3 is CASSHDGGTGELFF. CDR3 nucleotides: TGCGCCAGCAGCCACGACGGGGGGACCGGGGAGCTGTTTTTT.

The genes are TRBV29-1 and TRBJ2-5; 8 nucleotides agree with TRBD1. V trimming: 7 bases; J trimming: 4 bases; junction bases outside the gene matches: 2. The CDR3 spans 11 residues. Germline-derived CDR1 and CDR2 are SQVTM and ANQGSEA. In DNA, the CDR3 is TGCAGCGGGACAGGGTCAGAGACCCAGTACTTC. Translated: CSGTGSETQYF.

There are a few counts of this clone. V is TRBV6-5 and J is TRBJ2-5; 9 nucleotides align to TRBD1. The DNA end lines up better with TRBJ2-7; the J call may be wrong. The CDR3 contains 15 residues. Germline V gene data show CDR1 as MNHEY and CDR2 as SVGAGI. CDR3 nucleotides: TGTGCCAGCAGTTACAGGACAGGGGTTAACTACGAGCAGTACTTC. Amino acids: CASSYRTGVNYEQYF.

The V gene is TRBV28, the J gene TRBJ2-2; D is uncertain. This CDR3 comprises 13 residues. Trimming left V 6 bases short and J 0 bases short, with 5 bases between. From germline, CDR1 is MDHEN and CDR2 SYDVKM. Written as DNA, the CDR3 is TGTGCCAGCAGATTCACGAACACCGGGGAGCTGTTTTTT. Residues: CASRFTNTGELFF.

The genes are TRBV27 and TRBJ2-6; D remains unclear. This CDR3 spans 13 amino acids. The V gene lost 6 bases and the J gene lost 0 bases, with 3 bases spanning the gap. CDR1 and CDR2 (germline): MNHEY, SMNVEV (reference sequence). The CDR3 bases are TGTGCCAGCAGCTACTCTGGGGCCAACGTCCTGACTTTC. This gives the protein CASSYSGANVLTF.

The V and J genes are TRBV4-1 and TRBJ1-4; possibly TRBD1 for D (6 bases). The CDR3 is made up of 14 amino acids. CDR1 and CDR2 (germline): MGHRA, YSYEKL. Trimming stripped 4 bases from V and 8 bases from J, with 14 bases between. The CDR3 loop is CASSLSGVKEKLFF. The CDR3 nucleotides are TGCGCCAGCAGCCTTTCAGGGGTAAAGGAAAAACTGTTTTTT.

CDR3 protein: CASTHRLNTEAFF. CDR3 in DNA: TGTGCCAGCACTCACAGATTGAACACTGAAGCTTTCTTT. V is TRBV6-5 and J is TRBJ1-1; D is ambiguous. Germline V CDR1 and CDR2: MNHEY, SVGAGI. The ends were cut back, 7 bases at V and 0 bases at J, with 9 bases in the middle. The CDR3 has 13 amino acids.

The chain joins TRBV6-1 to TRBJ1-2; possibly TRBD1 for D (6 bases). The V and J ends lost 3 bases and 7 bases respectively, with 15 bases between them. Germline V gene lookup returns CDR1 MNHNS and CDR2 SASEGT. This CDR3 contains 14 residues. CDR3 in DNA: TGTGCCAGCAGTGACTTTGGGGGCTACGGTGGCTACACCTTC. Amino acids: CASSDFGGYGGYTF.

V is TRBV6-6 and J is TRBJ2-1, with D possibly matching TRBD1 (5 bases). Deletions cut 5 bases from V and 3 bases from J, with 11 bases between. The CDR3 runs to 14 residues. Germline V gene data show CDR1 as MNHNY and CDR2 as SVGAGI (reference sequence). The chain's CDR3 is CASSPLDSYNEQFF. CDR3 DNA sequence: TGTGCCAGCAGTCCCCTTGACAGCTACAATGAGCAGTTCTTC.

The CDR3: CASSYSLSDSSGQYF. CDR3 nucleotides: TGTGCCAGCAGTTACTCGCTCTCGGACTCGTCCGGGCAGTACTTC. The rearrangement uses TRBV6-5 and TRBJ2-7, with a tentative D call TRBD2 (5 bases). CDR3 length: 15 residues. CDR1 is MNHEY and CDR2 is SVGAGI in the germline V gene. The V end lost 0 bases, the J end lost 9 bases, and 18 bases lay between the germline ends.

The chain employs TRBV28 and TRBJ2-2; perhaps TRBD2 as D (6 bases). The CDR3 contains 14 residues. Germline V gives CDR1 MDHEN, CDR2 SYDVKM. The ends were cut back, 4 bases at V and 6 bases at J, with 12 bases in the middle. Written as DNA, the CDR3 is TGTGCCAGCAGTTATTTATCGGGGGCCGGGGAGCTGTTTTTT. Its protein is CASSYLSGAGELFF.

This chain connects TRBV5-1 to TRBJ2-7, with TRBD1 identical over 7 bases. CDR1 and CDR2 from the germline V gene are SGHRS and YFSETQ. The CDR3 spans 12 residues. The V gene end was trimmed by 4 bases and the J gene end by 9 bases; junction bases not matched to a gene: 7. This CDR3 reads CASSAGQELQYF. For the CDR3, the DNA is TGCGCCAGCAGCGCCGGACAGGAATTGCAGTACTTC.